This passage covers 15 T cell receptor beta chains from one sample sequenced in a study of T-cell reconstitution after alpha-beta-depleted transplantation in children. Unique molecular identifiers were incorporated into the prepared TCRbeta library. TCRdb reprocessed the PCR reads via MiXCR and lists one record per CDR3 protein. The data hold hundreds of thousands of distinct CDR3 sequences, with roughly 15% observed a single time. The material sequenced was PBMCs, mostly from graft donor cells, taken 360 days after TCRalphabeta/CD19-depleted stem cell transplant. Receptors originate from a male patient between 2 and 10 years old who had a stem cell transplant for acute lymphoblastic leukemia, so the T cells may come from the graft donor.

This clonotype was observed many times. J is TRBJ2-5 and V is TRBV10-3; TRBD1 aligns across 8 bases. V dropped 5 bases and J dropped 3; count of bases not matched to a gene: 8. CDR1 ENHRY and CDR2 SYGVKD come from the germline V gene. The CDR3 extends over 15 amino acids. CDR3: CAISSSGTGEETQYF. CDR3 sequence (DNA): TGTGCCATCAGTTCATCCGGGACAGGAGAAGAGACCCAGTACTTC.

V and J are TRBV7-9 and TRBJ1-1; D unresolved. V dropped 5 bases and J dropped 1 base, with 11 bases sitting between them. CDR3 size: 14 residues. Germline assignment: CDR1 SEHNR and CDR2 FQNEAQ (reference sequence). The CDR3 DNA follows: TGTGCCAGCAGCAAGGAGCCCTCGAACACTGAAGCTTTCTTT. Protein product: CASSKEPSNTEAFF.

V is TRBV10-3 and J is TRBJ2-3; 7 positions agree with TRBD2. This CDR3 spans 15 amino acids. Germline CDR1 and CDR2: ENHRY and SYGVKD. Trimming took 7 bases from V and 4 from J; bases not matched to a gene: 11. CDR3 sequence (DNA): TGTGCCATCATGAGGGAGGGTTTGGGCGCAGATACGCAGTATTTT. Translation gives CAIMREGLGADTQYF.

The chain recombines TRBV4-1 with TRBJ1-1; TRBD1 matches 8 bases. After removal of 3 bases from V and 1 base from J, the junction contained 7 bases not matched to a gene. CDR3 length: 16 amino acids. Per germline, CDR1 MGHRA and CDR2 YSYEKL. Written as DNA, the CDR3 is TGCGCCAGCAGCCACATACAGGGGGGAAGGAACACTGAAGCTTTCTTT. As protein: CASSHIQGGRNTEAFF.

This clonotype has just a few counts. V and J are TRBV7-9 and TRBJ2-5; 10 nucleotides align to TRBD2. The germline V gene has CDR1 SEHNR and CDR2 FQNEAQ (reference sequence). This CDR3 is 16 amino acids long. J lost 4 bases, V lost 0 bases, and 5 bases had no gene match. The CDR3 reads CASSLASLAGVETQYF. The CDR3 nucleotides read TGTGCCAGCAGCTTAGCAAGCCTAGCGGGAGTAGAGACCCAGTACTTC. Together with reference TRBV7-9 and TRBJ2-5, the CDR3 gives the full variable domain: DTGVSQNPRHKITKRGQNVTFRCDPISEHNRLYWYRQTLGQGPEFLTYFQNEAQLEKSRLLSDRFSAERPKGSFSTLEIQRTEQGDSAMYLCASSLASLAGVETQYFGPGTRLLVL.

This clonotype was counted at least ten times. V gene TRBV4-2 combines with J gene TRBJ2-5; D might be TRBD2 (5 bases). V was clipped by 6 bases and J by 3 bases, with 14 bases between them. Germline V gives CDR1 LGHNA, CDR2 YNFKEQ. The CDR3 consists of 14 residues. CDR3 region: CASRPTWGEETQYF. CDR3 in DNA: TGTGCCAGCAGACCCACTTGGGGAGAAGAGACCCAGTACTTC.

V is TRBV4-1 and J is TRBJ2-1; 12 nucleotides align to TRBD2. This CDR3 has 18 residues. Germline V lookup: CDR1 MGHRA, CDR2 YSYEKL. The V and J ends lost 3 bases and 5 bases, in that order; junction bases with no gene match: 11. CDR3 nucleotide sequence: TGCGCCAGCAGCCAGACTAGCGGGAGTGGGGCACTGGACAATGAGCAGTTCTTC. Translated: CASSQTSGSGALDNEQFF.

This clonotype was seen many times. The chain is built from TRBV27 and TRBJ1-1, with D perhaps TRBD1 (6 bases). Trimming stripped 3 bases from V and 1 base from J, with 15 bases between. The CDR3 covers 16 residues. Per the germline V gene, CDR1 is MNHEY and CDR2 is SMNVEV (reference sequence). The CDR3 bases are TGTGCCAGCAGTTTCCGAACAGGGTTGGGGAACACTGAAGCTTTCTTT. Protein: CASSFRTGLGNTEAFF.

The chain links TRBV6-2 or TRBV6-3 to TRBJ2-7, with a possible D match to TRBD2 (5 bases). V gave up 6 bases and J gave up 0 bases, with 12 bases separating them. The CDR3 has 14 amino acids. Per the germline V gene, CDR1 is MNHEY and CDR2 is SVGEGT. The CDR3 here is CASSQRAVSYEQYF. CDR3 coding DNA: TGTGCCAGCAGCCAAAGAGCGGTCTCCTACGAGCAGTACTTC.

The chain uses TRBV7-9 and TRBJ2-4, with D unresolved. The germline V gene has CDR1 SEHNR and CDR2 FQNEAQ (reference sequence). This CDR3 comprises 14 residues. Deletions cut 3 bases from V and 2 bases from J, with 8 bases between. The CDR3 DNA reads TGTGCCAGCAGCTTTATGAAGACCAAAAACATTCAGTACTTC. This encodes CASSFMKTKNIQYF.

This clonotype has a count of ten or more. This CDR3 reads CASSQDRQDLNTQYF. The DNA for the CDR3 is TGCGCCAGCAGCCAAGATCGCCAGGACTTAAATACGCAGTATTTT. The V and J genes are TRBV4-1 and TRBJ2-3; D perhaps matches TRBD2 (5 bases). Between the trimmed V and J ends, which lost 0 bases and 7 bases, there was a span of 14 bases. Germline V gives CDR1 MGHRA, CDR2 YSYEKL. CDR3 length: 15 amino acids.

This clonotype was seen a few times. This chain links TRBV29-1 with TRBJ2-1; TRBD1 is a possible D gene (5 bases). The CDR3 length is 13 residues. Germline CDR1 and CDR2: SQVTM and ANQGSEA. The V end lost 5 bases, the J end lost 9 bases, and 17 bases lay between the germline ends. CDR3 nucleotides: TGCAGCGTTCAGCAGGGTGGCCAAATTGAGCAGTTCTTC. It codes for CSVQQGGQIEQFF.

V usage is TRBV4-3 and J usage is TRBJ2-5, with 7 positions matching TRBD1. V shed 0 bases, J shed 0 bases, and the junction held 7 bases outside the gene matches. Germline CDR1 and CDR2: LGHNA and YSLEER. The CDR3 runs 17 residues. DNA of the CDR3: TGCGCCAGCAGCCAAGAGTTTCCGACAGGGAACCAAGAGACCCAGTACTTC. Protein: CASSQEFPTGNQETQYF.

J is TRBJ2-5 and V is TRBV18, with D perhaps matching TRBD1 or TRBD2 (5 bases each). V shed 6 bases and J shed 4 bases, with 15 bases lying between them. CDR3 length: 14 residues. The V gene's germline CDR1 is KGHSH and CDR2 LQKENI. The CDR3 coding sequence is TGTGCCAGCTCCCTCGGGACGTCCCCAGAGACCCAGTACTTC. Translated: CASSLGTSPETQYF.

This clonotype was seen only a few times. This sequence joins TRBV3-1 and TRBJ1-3; a weak D match, TRBD1 (6 bases). V lost 0 bases to trimming and J lost 0 bases, with 12 bases between them. Germline lookup yields CDR1 LGHDT and CDR2 YNNKEL (reference sequence). The CDR3 is made up of 17 amino acids. CDR3 coding DNA: TGTGCCAGCAGCCAAGATAGAGGGACATACTCTGGAAACACCATATATTTT. Residues: CASSQDRGTYSGNTIYF.